The sequence of this TCR beta chain was determined in a study of identical twins. Study-level results: Memory repertoires showed no such pattern, whereas abundant cord blood beta clonotypes carried fewer insertions. Out-of-frame beta sequences exhibited a weaker degree of excess twin sharing.

Germline loops: CDR1 SGHDT, CDR2 YYEEEE. The CDR3 has 16 residues. With 0 bases clipped from V and 4 bases from J, the junction kept 8 bases outside the gene matches. From the 5' RACE reads, TCRdb called clonotypes with MiXCR, one entry per CDR3 protein. The table lists more than 1.5 million distinct CDR3 sequences, under 35% of them singletons, with approximately 0.29% in the top ten. A few counts support this clonotype. Its antigen is still unknown. This TCR was sampled from a newborn girl in good health. The chain combines TRBV5-6 with TRBJ2-3, with TRBD1 matching 7 bases. The sample comprised cord blood. In DNA form, the CDR3 reads TGTGCCAGCAGCTTGGGCAATATAGGGGGCGCAGATACGCAGTATTTT. Translated, it gives CASSLGNIGGADTQYF.